These T cell receptor beta chains were read from a single sample in a study of blood T cell repertoires in COVID-19. Data came from immunoSEQ multiplex PCR; TCRdb stores just in-frame clones and leaves some out. This sample has some 200,000 clones; about 82% occur once, and the top ten carry approximately 2.4%. The sequenced material came from peripheral blood. The receptor set was obtained from a woman between 65 and 79 years old with COVID-19, enrolled during active disease. CDR3s include the opening cysteine and the closing phenylalanine or tryptophan. A D gene is named only where the DNA matches it firmly. Clone size is shown for a subset of rows, as once, few, many or a class of expanded clone.

D gene	J gene	clone size	V gene	CDR3 DNA	CDR3 protein
NA	TRBJ2-2	once	TRBV29-1	TGCAGCGCCCAGGTGGGCGCCGGGGAGCTGTTTTTT	CSAQVGAGELFF
TRBD1	TRBJ1-6	few	TRBV28	TGTGCCAGCAGCAACCGGGACAGGGGGCCTTTTGATTCACCCCTCCACTTT	CASSNRDRGPFDSPLHF
NA	TRBJ2-7	NA	TRBV11-2	TGTGCCAGCAGCTCCCACAGGAAACTTCTTTCCTACGAGCAGTACTTC	CASSSHRKLLSYEQYF
TRBD1	TRBJ2-7	NA	TRBV5-4	TGTGCCAGCAGCTGGACAGGGGGAGAGCAGTACTTC	CASSWTGGEQYF
TRBD1	TRBJ1-6	few	TRBV19	TGTGCCAGTAGCCCGGGACAGGGGACCTATAATTCACCCCTCCACTTT	CASSPGQGTYNSPLHF
TRBD2	TRBJ2-7	NA	TRBV18	TGTGCCAGCTCACCGAGGAGCGGGAGTAACGCCTACGAGCAGTACTTC	CASSPRSGSNAYEQYF
TRBD1	TRBJ2-1	NA	TRBV7-3	TGTGCCAGCAGCCCGGACCTGGGACAGGGGGGACGCAATGAGCAGTTCTTC	CASSPDLGQGGRNEQFF
NA	TRBJ1-3	NA	TRBV6-2/TRBV6-3	TGTGCCAGCAGCGTCGCTTCTTCGGGGGGGCCTGGAAACACCATATATTTT	CASSVASSGGPGNTIYF
NA	TRBJ2-6	NA	TRBV10-3	TGTGCCATCAGTGAGAGGGGGGGACAGGATGGCCCTGGGGCCAACGTCCTGACTTTC	CAISERGGQDGPGANVLTF
TRBD2	TRBJ2-5	NA	TRBV7-9	TGTGCCAGCAGCCAGACTAGCGGGGGGTCGGAGACCCAGTACTTC	CASSQTSGGSETQYF
NA	TRBJ2-3	NA	TRBV7-2	TGTGCCAGCAGCTTTGGGGCTAGCACAGATACGCAGTATTTT	CASSFGASTDTQYF
NA	TRBJ1-1	NA	TRBV3-1/TRBV3-2	TGTGCCAGCAGCCAAGGACTAGGACGAACTGAAGCTTTCTTT	CASSQGLGRTEAFF
NA	TRBJ2-5	NA	TRBV7-2	TGTGCCAGCAGCTTAGCAAGCAGGGTCCGGGAGACCCAGTACTTC	CASSLASRVRETQYF
NA	TRBJ2-7	few	TRBV5-6	TGTGCCAGCAGCTTTGGGAGGGGGAGGGATGAGCAGTACTTC	CASSFGRGRDEQYF
NA	TRBJ1-1	NA	TRBV6-6	TGTGCCAGCAGTTACACCGGACAGATCACTGAAGCTTTCTTT	CASSYTGQITEAFF
TRBD2	TRBJ2-1	NA	TRBV4-3	TGCGCCAGCAGCCAATTCCTTGGGGCTAGCGGGGGGATTTATCGACCGTACAATGAGCAGTTCTTC	CASSQFLGASGGIYRPYNEQFF
NA	TRBJ2-1	NA	TRBV20-1	TGCAGTGCACCTAGGGGTCGGCAGTTCTTC	CSAPRGRQFF
TRBD1	TRBJ1-4	NA	TRBV7-2	TGTGCCAGCAGCTTAGGAGGGGGGACAGCTAATGAAAAACTGTTTTTT	CASSLGGGTANEKLFF
NA	TRBJ1-4	once	TRBV4-1	TGCGCCAGCAGCCAACAAAATTCAGGGGACGGCGAAAAACTGTTTTTT	CASSQQNSGDGEKLFF
NA	TRBJ1-2	NA	TRBV9	TGTGCCAGCAGCACCCAGACAGGACTCTATGGCTACACCTTC	CASSTQTGLYGYTF
NA	TRBJ2-3	NA	TRBV6-2/TRBV6-3	TGTGCCAGCAGTTACTCGAGGGACTCTAAAGATACGCAGTATTTT	CASSYSRDSKDTQYF
NA	TRBJ1-1	many	TRBV5-6	TGTGCCAGCAGCTTGGGTTTAGTGGCGGCGAACACTGAAGCTTTCTTT	CASSLGLVAANTEAFF
TRBD1	TRBJ2-7	NA	TRBV6-5	TGTGCCAGCAGCCGACAGGGGGCGCATAGCGAGCAGTACTTC	CASSRQGAHSEQYF
NA	TRBJ2-2	NA	TRBV2	TGTGCCAGCAGCTACGCGGGCCCCACCGGGGAGCTGTTTTTT	CASSYAGPTGELFF
NA	TRBJ2-7	NA	TRBV25-1	TGTGCCAGCAGCGAAGGGACACCTTCGTTTCTCGGCGAGCAGTACTTC	CASSEGTPSFLGEQYF
NA	TRBJ2-2	few	TRBV7-3	TGTGCCAGCAGCTTAGATCCCAGCACCGGGGAGCTGTTTTTT	CASSLDPSTGELFF
NA	TRBJ2-1	NA	TRBV14	TGTGCCAGCAGCCAGCAGGGCGGGATAAAGCGCAATGAGCAGTTCTTC	CASSQQGGIKRNEQFF
TRBD2	TRBJ2-1	NA	TRBV5-6	TGTGCCAGCAGCTTATTGGTGATAGCGGGGGCCTCCTACAATGAGCAGTTCTTC	CASSLLVIAGASYNEQFF
TRBD1	TRBJ1-1	NA	TRBV29-1	TGCAGCGTTGAAGGAGGGACAGGAGCTTTCTTT	CSVEGGTGAFF
NA	TRBJ1-1	NA	TRBV29-1	TGCAGCGTTGACAGTCACCAGAACACTGAAGCTTTCTTT	CSVDSHQNTEAFF
NA	TRBJ2-1	once	TRBV24-1	TGTGCCACCAGTGATGCTAGAACAACTGACAATGAGCAGTTCTTC	CATSDARTTDNEQFF
NA	TRBJ1-2	NA	TRBV7-6	TGTGCCAGCAGCGTGGGGACCGCGGGGGGCTACACCTTC	CASSVGTAGGYTF
NA	TRBJ1-1	NA	TRBV19	TGTGCCAGTAGTATCCAGATGAACACTGAAGCTTTCTTT	CASSIQMNTEAFF